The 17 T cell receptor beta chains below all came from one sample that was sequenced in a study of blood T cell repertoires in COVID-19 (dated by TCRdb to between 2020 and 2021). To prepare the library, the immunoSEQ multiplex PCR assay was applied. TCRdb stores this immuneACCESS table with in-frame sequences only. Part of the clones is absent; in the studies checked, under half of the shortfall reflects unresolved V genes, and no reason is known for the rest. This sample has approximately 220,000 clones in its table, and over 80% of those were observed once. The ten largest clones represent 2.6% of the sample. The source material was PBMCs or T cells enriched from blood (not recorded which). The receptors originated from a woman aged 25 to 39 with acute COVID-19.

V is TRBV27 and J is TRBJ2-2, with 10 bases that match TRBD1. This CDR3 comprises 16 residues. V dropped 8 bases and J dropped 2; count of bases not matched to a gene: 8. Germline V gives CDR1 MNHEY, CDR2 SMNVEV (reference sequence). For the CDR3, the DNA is TGTGCCAGCGGATCCGAGACAGGGGGCAACACCGGGGAGCTGTTTTTT. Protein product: CASGSETGGNTGELFF.

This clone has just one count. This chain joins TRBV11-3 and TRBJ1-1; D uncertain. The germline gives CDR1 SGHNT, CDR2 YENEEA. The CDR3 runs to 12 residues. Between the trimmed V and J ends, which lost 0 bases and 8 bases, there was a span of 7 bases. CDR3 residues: CASSLDRGEAFF. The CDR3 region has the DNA TGTGCCAGCAGCTTAGATCGCGGCGAAGCTTTCTTT.

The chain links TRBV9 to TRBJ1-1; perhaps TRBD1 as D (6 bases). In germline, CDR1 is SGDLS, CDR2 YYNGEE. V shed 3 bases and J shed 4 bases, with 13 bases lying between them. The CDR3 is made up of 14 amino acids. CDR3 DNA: TGTGCCAGCAGCGCCCATGGGGGCCTCACTGAAGCTTTCTTT. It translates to CASSAHGGLTEAFF.

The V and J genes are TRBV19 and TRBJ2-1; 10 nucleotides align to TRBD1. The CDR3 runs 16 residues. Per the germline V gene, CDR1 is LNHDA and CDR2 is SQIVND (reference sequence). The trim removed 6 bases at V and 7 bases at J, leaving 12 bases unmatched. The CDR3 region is CASSTWDRGIENEQFF. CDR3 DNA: TGTGCCAGTAGCACCTGGGACAGGGGTATCGAAAATGAGCAGTTCTTC.

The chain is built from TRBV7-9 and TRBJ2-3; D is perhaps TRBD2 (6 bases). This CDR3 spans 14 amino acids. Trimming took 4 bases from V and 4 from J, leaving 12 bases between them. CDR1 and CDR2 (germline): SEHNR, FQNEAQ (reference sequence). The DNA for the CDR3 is TGTGCCAGCAGCTGGGGGGTCACCTCAGATACGCAGTATTTT. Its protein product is CASSWGVTSDTQYF.

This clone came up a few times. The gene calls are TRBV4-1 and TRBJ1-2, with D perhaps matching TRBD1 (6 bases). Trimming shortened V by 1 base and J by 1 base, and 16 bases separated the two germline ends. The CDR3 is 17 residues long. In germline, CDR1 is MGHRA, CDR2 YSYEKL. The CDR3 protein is CASSQGWGQGNNYGYTF. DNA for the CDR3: TGCGCCAGCAGCCAAGGATGGGGTCAGGGGAATAACTATGGCTACACCTTC.

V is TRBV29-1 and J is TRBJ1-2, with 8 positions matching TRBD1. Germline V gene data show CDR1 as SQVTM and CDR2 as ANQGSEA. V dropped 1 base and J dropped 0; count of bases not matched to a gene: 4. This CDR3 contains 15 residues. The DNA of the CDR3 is TGCAGCGTTGAAGGACGGGACAGGACTAACTATGGCTACACCTTC. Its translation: CSVEGRDRTNYGYTF.

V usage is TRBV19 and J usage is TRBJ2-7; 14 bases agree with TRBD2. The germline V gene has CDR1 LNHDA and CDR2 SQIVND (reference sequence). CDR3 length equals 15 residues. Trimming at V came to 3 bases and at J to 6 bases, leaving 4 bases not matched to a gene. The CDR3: CASSIKGLAGGEQYF. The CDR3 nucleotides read TGTGCCAGTAGTATTAAAGGACTAGCGGGGGGCGAGCAGTACTTC.

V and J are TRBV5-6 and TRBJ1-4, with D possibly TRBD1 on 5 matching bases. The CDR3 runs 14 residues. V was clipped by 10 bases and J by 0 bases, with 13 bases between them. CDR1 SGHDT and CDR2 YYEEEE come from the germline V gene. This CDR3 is CASRQTATNEKLFF. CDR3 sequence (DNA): TGTGCCTCCCGACAGACCGCAACTAATGAAAAACTGTTTTTT.

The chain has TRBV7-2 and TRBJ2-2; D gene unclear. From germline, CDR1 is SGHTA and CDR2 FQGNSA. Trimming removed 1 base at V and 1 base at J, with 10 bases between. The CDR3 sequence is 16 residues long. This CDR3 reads CASSLGAAGNTGELFF. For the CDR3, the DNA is TGTGCCAGCAGCTTAGGGGCTGCCGGGAACACCGGGGAGCTGTTTTTT.

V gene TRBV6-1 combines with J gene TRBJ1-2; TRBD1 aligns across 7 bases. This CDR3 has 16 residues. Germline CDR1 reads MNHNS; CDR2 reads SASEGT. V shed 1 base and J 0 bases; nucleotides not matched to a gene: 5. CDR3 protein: CASSEDWDSTNYGYTF. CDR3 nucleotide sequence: TGTGCCAGCAGTGAAGATTGGGACAGTACTAACTATGGCTACACCTTC.

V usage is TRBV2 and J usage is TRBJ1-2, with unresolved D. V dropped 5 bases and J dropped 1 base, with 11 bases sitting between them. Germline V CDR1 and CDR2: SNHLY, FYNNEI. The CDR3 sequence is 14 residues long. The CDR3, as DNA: TGTGCCAGCAGTCAGGCCACCTTTAACTATGGCTACACCTTC. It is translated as CASSQATFNYGYTF.

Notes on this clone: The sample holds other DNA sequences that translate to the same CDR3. The CDR3 region has the DNA TGTGCCAGCAGTTTCGGGTCCTACGAGCAGTACTTC. This translates into CASSFGSYEQYF. The J gene is TRBJ2-7, the V gene TRBV12-3 or TRBV12-4, with D unresolved. The V and J ends lost 3 bases and 1 base respectively, with 4 bases between them. The CDR3 is made up of 12 amino acids.

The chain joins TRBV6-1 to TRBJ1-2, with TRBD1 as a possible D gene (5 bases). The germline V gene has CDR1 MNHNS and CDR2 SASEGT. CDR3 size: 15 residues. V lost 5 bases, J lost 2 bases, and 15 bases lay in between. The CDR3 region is CASSPYQGANYGYTF. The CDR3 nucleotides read TGTGCCAGCAGTCCCTATCAGGGCGCCAACTATGGCTACACCTTC.

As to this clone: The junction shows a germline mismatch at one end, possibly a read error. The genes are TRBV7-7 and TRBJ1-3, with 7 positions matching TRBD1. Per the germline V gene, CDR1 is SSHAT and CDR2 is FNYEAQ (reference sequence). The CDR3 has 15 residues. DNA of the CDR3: TGTGCTAGCAGCCCAGACAGGGCTGCTGGAAACACCATATATTTT. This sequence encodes CASSPDRAAGNTIYF.

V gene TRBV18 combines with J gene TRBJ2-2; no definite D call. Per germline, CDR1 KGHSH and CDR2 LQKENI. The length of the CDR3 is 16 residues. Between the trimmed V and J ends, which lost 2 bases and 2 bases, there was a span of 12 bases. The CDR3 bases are TGTGCCAGCTCACCAGTGAGAACTCTTAACACCGGGGAGCTGTTTTTT. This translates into CASSPVRTLNTGELFF. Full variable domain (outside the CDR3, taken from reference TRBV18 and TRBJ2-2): NAGVMQNPRHLVRRRGQEARLRCSPMKGHSHVYWYRQLPEEGLKFMVYLQKENIIDESGMPKERFSAEFPKEGPSILRIQQVVRGDSAAYFCASSPVRTLNTGELFFGEGSRLTVL.

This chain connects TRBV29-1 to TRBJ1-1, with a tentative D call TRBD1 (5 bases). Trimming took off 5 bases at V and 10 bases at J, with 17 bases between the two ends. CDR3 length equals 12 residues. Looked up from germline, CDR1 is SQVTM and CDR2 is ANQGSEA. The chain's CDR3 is CSVSLPGGVAFF. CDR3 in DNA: TGCAGCGTTTCCCTCCCCGGGGGGGTAGCTTTCTTT.